Following are 10 T cell receptor beta chains from one sample sequenced in a study of T cell responses to AZD1222 COVID-19 vaccine. Clones were sequenced by immunoSEQ multiplex PCR, and TCRdb holds only the in-frame ones, with some missing. The sample shows more than 95,000 clones, roughly 88% of them seen only once. The sequencing here drew on peripheral blood, taken on day 0 of MenACWY control vaccination. These receptors were obtained from an adult in good health.

With regard to this clone: This sample also contains other DNA sequences that code for the same CDR3. The chain couples TRBV2 to TRBJ1-2; TRBD1 might be the D (5 bases). The CDR3 is 13 residues long. V was cut by 3 bases and J by 5 bases, with 10 bases left in between. Germline CDR1 SNHLY, CDR2 FYNNEI. CDR3 in DNA: TGTGCCAGCAGTGAGACAGAAACTTATGGCTACACCTTC. Encoded protein: CASSETETYGYTF.

This clone was counted a single time. V usage is TRBV5-1 and J usage is TRBJ2-5; 7 bases line up with TRBD1. V lost 5 bases, J lost 3 bases, and 4 bases stayed unmatched. CDR3 length: 13 amino acids. Germline assignment: CDR1 SGHRS and CDR2 YFSETQ. In DNA, the CDR3 is TGCGCCAGCAGTTTTCAGGGGGAAGAGACCCAGTACTTC. This gives the protein CASSFQGEETQYF.

This clone has only one observation. The chain uses TRBV29-1 and TRBJ1-2; 11 positions agree with TRBD1. J was trimmed by 4 bases and V by 6 bases; bases with no gene match: 4. Germline V gene data show CDR1 as SQVTM and CDR2 as ANQGSEA. The CDR3 loop spans 13 amino acids. CDR3 in DNA: TGCAGCGTAGGGGACAGGGGGGCCTATGGCTACACCTTC. This sequence encodes CSVGDRGAYGYTF.

CDR3 bases: TGCGCCAGCAGCTTGGATGGCCAGAACTATGGCTACACCTTC. Translated, it gives CASSLDGQNYGYTF. This rearrangement joins TRBV5-1 to TRBJ1-2; D is ambiguous. The CDR3 is 14 residues long. The ends were cut back, 0 bases at V and 2 bases at J, with 8 bases in the middle. Germline assignment: CDR1 SGHRS and CDR2 YFSETQ. Full variable domain (rest looked up from reference TRBV5-1 and TRBJ1-2): KAGVTQTPRYLIKTRGQQVTLSCSPISGHRSVSWYQQTPGQGLQFLFEYFSETQRNKGNFPGRFSGRQFSNSRSEMNVSTLELGDSALYLCASSLDGQNYGYTFGSGTRLTVV.

The J gene is TRBJ1-2, the V gene TRBV25-1; the D gene is possibly TRBD1 (6 bases). V shed 5 bases and J shed 6 bases, with 13 bases lying between them. The length of the CDR3 is 13 residues. Per germline, CDR1 MGHDK and CDR2 SYGVNS. CDR3 sequence reads: CASSTPGVHGYTF. In nucleotides, the CDR3 is TGTGCCAGCAGTACTCCAGGGGTACATGGCTACACCTTC.

The chain carries TRBV7-3 and TRBJ2-7, with TRBD1 matching 7 bases. CDR3 size: 13 residues. Germline trimming cut 4 bases from V and 5 bases from J; bases unmatched to any gene: 5. The germline V gene encodes CDR1 SGHTA and CDR2 FQGTGA. The CDR3 sequence is CASSYDRDHEQYF. In nucleotides, the CDR3 is TGTGCCAGCAGCTATGACAGGGATCACGAGCAGTACTTC.

The genes are TRBV11-3 and TRBJ1-6; D ambiguous. Germline V lookup: CDR1 SGHNT, CDR2 YENEEA. V shed 2 bases and J shed 7 bases, with 6 bases lying between them. The CDR3 is 13 residues long. CDR3 coding DNA: TGTGCCAGCAGCTTAACAGTGAATTCACCCCTCCACTTT. This codes for CASSLTVNSPLHF.

The chain combines TRBV5-4 with TRBJ2-6, with 9 positions matching TRBD1. The V segment lost 4 bases and the J segment 2 bases; nucleotides outside the gene matches: 4. From germline, CDR1 is SGHNT and CDR2 YYREEE (reference sequence). CDR3 length equals 16 residues. CDR3 residues: CASSRGTGTGANVLTF. CDR3 DNA: TGTGCCAGCAGCAGAGGGACAGGGACTGGGGCCAACGTCCTGACTTTC.

The rearrangement links TRBV28 to TRBJ2-2; D gene uncertain. The CDR3 consists of 14 residues. The V end lost 4 bases, the J end lost 4 bases, and 10 bases lay between the germline ends. Germline V gives CDR1 MDHEN, CDR2 SYDVKM. The CDR3 protein is CASSSPGGTGELFF. The CDR3 DNA sequence: TGTGCCAGCAGTTCCCCCGGTGGCACCGGGGAGCTGTTTTTT.

The rearrangement links TRBV6-5 to TRBJ1-6; maybe TRBD1 (6 bases). The CDR3 covers 13 residues. The germline V gene encodes CDR1 MNHEY and CDR2 SVGAGI. V was cut by 6 bases and J by 15 bases, with 18 bases left in between. CDR3 DNA: TGTGCCAGCAGGATGGACAGCCAGCGGAACCTCCACTTT. The encoded protein is CASRMDSQRNLHF.